This T cell receptor (beta chain) is from a study of blood T cell repertoires in COVID-19. Study overall: COVID-19 samples collected from the United States, Italy and Spain covered acute and convalescent phases. Sample material is recorded as cDNA or gDNA derived from T cells, B-cell-depleted T cells, or PBMCs.

Original processing methods: Estimated nucleated cell counts came from reference gene primer amplification. Sequencing was performed with immunoSEQ multiplex PCR; in TCRdb, only in-frame clones are kept and a portion is missing. From that table come the V and J calls and clone size; the DNA was used to work out D and trimming. There are about 240,000 clones in the sample; roughly nine tenths occur only once, and 6.2% lies in the top ten. The length of the CDR3 is 19 residues. V was pared by 0 bases and J by 0 bases, with 10 bases of the junction left unmatched. CDR1 MGHRA and CDR2 YSYEKL come from the germline V gene.

The chain employs TRBV4-1 and TRBJ1-3; 8 positions agree with TRBD1. Sequenced sample: peripheral blood. The clonotype originates from a man in his sixties with acute or convalescent COVID-19. The CDR3 loop reads CASSQDRDGGQASGNTIYF. The CDR3 nucleotides read TGCGCCAGCAGCCAAGATCGAGATGGGGGACAGGCCTCTGGAAACACCATATATTTT.